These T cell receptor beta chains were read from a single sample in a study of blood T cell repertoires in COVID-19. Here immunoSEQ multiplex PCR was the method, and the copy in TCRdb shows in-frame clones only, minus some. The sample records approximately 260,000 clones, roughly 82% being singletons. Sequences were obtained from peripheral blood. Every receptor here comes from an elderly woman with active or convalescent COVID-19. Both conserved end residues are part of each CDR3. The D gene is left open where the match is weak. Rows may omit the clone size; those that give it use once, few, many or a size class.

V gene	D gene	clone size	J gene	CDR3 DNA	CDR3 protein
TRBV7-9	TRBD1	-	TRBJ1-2	TGTGCCAGCAGCAAAAAACAGGGGGCGCGTAACTATGGCTACACCTTC	CASSKKQGARNYGYTF
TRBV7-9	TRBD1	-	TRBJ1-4	TGTGCCAGCAGCTTTCTCCCGGGACAGGGGGCAGCTAGTGAAAAACTGTTTTTT	CASSFLPGQGAASEKLFF
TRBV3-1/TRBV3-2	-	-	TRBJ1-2	TGTGCCAGCAGCCAAGGGCCTTATGGCTACACCTTC	CASSQGPYGYTF
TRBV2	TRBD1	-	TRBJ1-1	TGTGCCAGCAGGCCCGAACAGGGGACCCCCACTGAAGCTTTCTTT	CASRPEQGTPTEAFF
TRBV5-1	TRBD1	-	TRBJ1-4	TGCGCCAGCAGCCTCGGCGACAGGGGGCACGATGAAAAACTGTTTTTT	CASSLGDRGHDEKLFF
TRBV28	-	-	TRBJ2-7	TGTGCCAGCACCGATCGGAGATCCGGTTACGAGCAGTACTTC	CASTDRRSGYEQYF
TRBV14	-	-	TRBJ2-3	TGTGCCAGCAGCCGGACTGTCCTCCTTAGCACAGATACGCAGTATTTT	CASSRTVLLSTDTQYF
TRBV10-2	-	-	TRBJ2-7	TGCGCCAGCAGTGACAGTACAAGCTCCTACGAGCAGTACTTC	CASSDSTSSYEQYF
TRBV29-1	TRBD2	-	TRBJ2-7	TGCAGCGGGCAGGCGGGGGACCTATCCTACGAGCAGTACTTC	CSGQAGDLSYEQYF
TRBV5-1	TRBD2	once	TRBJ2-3	TGCGCCAGCAGCTTGGGTACTAGCGGGAGGGCCACAGATACGCAGTATTTT	CASSLGTSGRATDTQYF
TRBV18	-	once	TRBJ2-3	TGTGCCAGCTCACCCACCGACGGAGCAGATACGCAGTATTTT	CASSPTDGADTQYF
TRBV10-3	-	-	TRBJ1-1	TGTGCCATCAGTCCGGACAGAGAGAACACTGAAGCTTTCTTT	CAISPDRENTEAFF
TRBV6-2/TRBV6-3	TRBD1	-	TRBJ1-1	TGTGCCAGCAGTTTTGACAGGGTGAACACTGAAGCTTTCTTT	CASSFDRVNTEAFF
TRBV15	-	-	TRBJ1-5	TGTGCCACCAGCAGAGATCTGGCAGGGGTGGGGCAGCCCCAGCATTTT	CATSRDLAGVGQPQHF
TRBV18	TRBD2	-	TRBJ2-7	TGTGCCAGCTCACCATCCCCCCGAGGGACTAGCGGACGAAGCTCCTACGAGCAGTACTTC	CASSPSPRGTSGRSSYEQYF
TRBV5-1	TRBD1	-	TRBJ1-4	TGCGCCAGCAGCGCTCTGGGACAGGGGAGGGGGAATGAAAAACTGTTTTTT	CASSALGQGRGNEKLFF
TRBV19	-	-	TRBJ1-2	TGTGCCAGTAGGCGCCGGGAACGCAGATATGGCTACACCTTC	CASRRRERRYGYTF
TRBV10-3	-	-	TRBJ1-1	TGTGCCATCAGTCCAGGAACCCAAGCTTTCTTT	CAISPGTQAFF
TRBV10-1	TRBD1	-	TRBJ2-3	TGCGCCAGCAGTGAAGCGGGACAGGGTCCAGATACGCAGTATTTT	CASSEAGQGPDTQYF
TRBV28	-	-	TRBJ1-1	TGTGCCAGCAGTTTGTATGGGGGGGGCTCCCAAAATGAAGCTTTCTTT	CASSLYGGGSQNEAFF
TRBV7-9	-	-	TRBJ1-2	TGTGCCAGCAGTTGGACCGAGGGTGGCTACACCTTC	CASSWTEGGYTF
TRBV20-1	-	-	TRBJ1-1	TGCAGTGCTAGACCCGGTTCTGAAGCTTTCTTT	CSARPGSEAFF
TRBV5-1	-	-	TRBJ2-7	TGCGCCAGCAGCTTGGTTACAGGGAGAGACGAGCAGTACTTC	CASSLVTGRDEQYF
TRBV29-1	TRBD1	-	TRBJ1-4	TGCAGCGTTGCCCGGCTGACAGGGGGTGAAAAACTGTTTTTT	CSVARLTGGEKLFF
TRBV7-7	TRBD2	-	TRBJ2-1	TGTGCTAGCAGCTCCGGGAGCGGGAACCTGGGCAATGAGCAGTTCTTC	CASSSGSGNLGNEQFF
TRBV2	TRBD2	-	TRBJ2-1	TGTGCCAGCAGTGAGCGGGAGGGACGGTTCTTC	CASSEREGRFF
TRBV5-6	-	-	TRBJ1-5	TGTGCCAGCAGCTTGGGGTGGGCAAGGAGCAATCAGCCCCAGCATTTT	CASSLGWARSNQPQHF